This T cell receptor beta chain was sequenced in a study of shared clonotypes between healthy human individuals. Original analysis: ImmunoSEQ output lacked quality scores and full-length reads, limiting matched filtering. Using immunoSEQ multiplex PCR, the repertoire was profiled, and TCRdb retains in-frame clones only, with some absent. The DNA gave D and trimming, while V, J and clone size come from that table. The sample has 2 million to 2.5 million clones; more than 85% are singletons. As regards this clone: The antigen is undetermined.

Study-wide results and caveats: Limitation of the genetic and exposure-history diversity represented came from the few donors.

Germline assignment: CDR1 MDHEN and CDR2 SYDVKM. CDR3 size: 13 residues. With 2 bases removed from V and 11 bases from J, the gap between germline ends came to 16 bases. The chain combines TRBV28 with TRBJ2-7; D possibly corresponds to TRBD1 (5 bases). The TCR was taken from a man aged 18 to 30 in good health. Some clones in this sample may be carry-over from other donors' samples. Sequencing was performed on naive CD4+ T cells from PBMCs. Subset reported: CD45RA+ positively selected. CDR3 sequence: CASSLPGRAGKYF. The CDR3 nucleotides read TGTGCCAGCAGTTTACCTGGTCGGGCAGGGAAGTACTTC.